These T cell receptor beta chains were read from a single sample in a study of blood T cell repertoires in COVID-19. Sequenced by immunoSEQ multiplex PCR; TCRdb stores in-frame clones only, minus some. This table has roughly 80,000 clones, roughly four fifths appearing once. Sequencing input: peripheral blood. Receptors originate from an elderly man with acute or convalescent COVID-19. Both conserved end residues are part of each CDR3. Where a row states a size, it is once, few, many or the class of an expanded clone; other rows omit it.

abundance | v_gene | CDR3aa
many | TRBV3-1/TRBV3-2 | CASSQPRDRDMYRDYGYTF
NA | TRBV5-4 | CASSLGPAGGVPDTQYF
NA | TRBV4-1 | CASSQSPTSGVGNEQFF
few | TRBV7-9 | CASSFRTGNQETQYF
NA | TRBV5-4 | CASRFSGGGDTQYF
NA | TRBV5-8 | CASSWTSNQPQHF
NA | TRBV5-1 | CASSLVTGLLWEQFF
NA | TRBV18 | CASSQDRGGPGTDTQYF
NA | TRBV5-4 | CASSFDSNTDTQYF
NA | TRBV7-9 | CASSSPLEAFF
once | TRBV24-1 | CATSDSRQGAGAFF
few | TRBV18 | CASSPPGVTPGSYNSPLHF
NA | TRBV25-1 | CASSEFQNTEAFF
once | TRBV19 | CASSVLTGTRDEQFF
NA | TRBV6-6 | CASSYYGDTQYF
NA | TRBV5-1 | CASSMPQGGETQYF
NA | TRBV4-1 | CASSRATGVRYGYTF
NA | TRBV27 | CASRVPGGTYNEQFF
NA | TRBV12-3/TRBV12-4 | CASSLEQGELLFF
NA | TRBV7-9 | CASSLALAGGSEQYF
NA | TRBV30 | CANKRGPYEQYF
NA | TRBV5-5 | CASSVQVMVNEAFF
NA | TRBV7-8 | CASALVEGYGYTF
few | TRBV6-1 | CASSDLAGGSYNEQFF
NA | TRBV5-6 | CASSLERRSSTDTQYF
NA | TRBV9 | CASSVDQGSYNSPLHF
NA | TRBV5-1 | CASSAFDRGEETQYF
NA | TRBV15 | CATSRRGAGANVLTF
NA | TRBV11-1 | CASTNRLVDNEQFF
NA | TRBV18 | CASSPGQNTGELFF
NA | TRBV24-1 | CATSDGGDTQYF
NA | TRBV5-1 | CASSLDTTSTGELFF
NA | TRBV12-5 | CASGFPRTGELFF